The T cell receptor beta chain under discussion was sequenced for a study of cytomegalovirus exposure and HLA in healthy donors. Study-wide context: Around 80 million unique TCR sequences came from HLA-typed donors in an early release.

Primers for the PCR totalled 60 Vbeta and 13 Jbeta. Method: immunoSEQ multiplex PCR; TCRdb's copy keeps in-frame clones and lacks some. The profile shows around 180,000 clones, just under 80% of them singletons. Germline loops: CDR1 SGHRS, CDR2 YFSETQ. The CDR3 length is 12 residues. This clone was seen only a few times. What it binds is unknown. The junction differs from germline at one of its ends, possibly a read error. Study results and caveats: The authors confirmed in vitro that a few CMV-associated chains were specific for CMV antigens. The likely explanation for a cluster of highly shared sequence variants was sequencing artifact. Among CMV-associated TCR beta chains, most appeared HLA-restricted in a later analysis.

The source of this sequence is a woman between 45 and 65 years old in good health and CMV-seropositive. The sequenced sample was PBMCs. V is TRBV5-1 and J is TRBJ1-2, with D tentatively TRBD1 (6 bases). CDR3 nucleotide sequence: TGCGCCAGCAGCTTGCCCGGACAGCCGTTGGTCTTC. Translation gives CASSLPGQPLVF.